The 23 T cell receptor beta chains below were found in one sample sequenced in a study of blood T cell repertoires in COVID-19. Repertoires were generated with immunoSEQ multiplex PCR, while TCRdb's copy carries only in-frame clones and drops some. The table records 250,000 to 350,000 clones, 70% to 85% of them present only once. Sample: peripheral blood. These TCRs come from a human donor with COVID-19, enrolled during active disease. The donor label of this sample is uncertain.

CDR3 region: CASSLQGPSYNSPLHF. CDR3 in DNA: TGCGCCAGCAGCTTGCAGGGGCCCTCCTATAATTCACCCCTCCACTTT. J is TRBJ1-6 and V is TRBV5-1; tentative D call: TRBD1 (6 bases). V lost 1 base and J lost 0, with 8 bases in between. This CDR3 is built from 16 residues. CDR1 is SGHRS and CDR2 is YFSETQ in the germline V gene.

This clone was counted once. This chain uses TRBV5-1 with TRBJ2-1; 10 bases are shared with TRBD2. The CDR3 runs 16 residues. J lost 6 bases, V lost 1 base, and 7 bases had no gene match. Germline V gene data show CDR1 as SGHRS and CDR2 as YFSETQ. CDR3 in amino acids: CASSLRSGRVGNEQFF. CDR3 bases: TGCGCCAGCAGCTTGCGGAGCGGGAGGGTAGGCAATGAGCAGTTCTTC.

V gene TRBV28 combines with J gene TRBJ2-5, with 8 bases lining up with TRBD1. V was clipped by 7 bases and J by 2 bases; unmatched bases: 6. CDR1 is MDHEN and CDR2 is SYDVKM in the germline V gene. This CDR3 is built from 14 residues. The CDR3 is CASTQQGVQETQYF. In DNA form, the CDR3 reads TGTGCCAGCACCCAACAGGGGGTTCAAGAGACCCAGTACTTC.

This clone was counted between two and nine times. The rearrangement joins TRBV7-9 to TRBJ1-2; D might be TRBD1 (6 bases). The CDR3 sequence is 11 residues long. Trimming cost V 6 bases and J 10 bases, with 12 bases left between them. CDR1 SEHNR and CDR2 FQNEAQ come from the germline V gene (reference sequence). The CDR3 DNA sequence: TGTGCCAGCAGACCGACAGGAGTCTACACCTTC. Residues: CASRPTGVYTF.

The chain links TRBV2 to TRBJ2-1; D might be TRBD2 (6 bases). Germline loops: CDR1 SNHLY, CDR2 FYNNEI. The germline V and J ends were trimmed by 8 bases and 7 bases, with 9 bases remaining between them. The CDR3 is 11 residues long. The CDR3 region has the DNA TGTGCCAGCTCCCTAGCGAATGAGCAGTTCTTC. Translation gives CASSLANEQFF.

This clone came up once. The rearrangement links TRBV19 to TRBJ2-5; 9 bases map to TRBD1. The CDR3 has 14 amino acids. Germline V lookup: CDR1 LNHDA, CDR2 SQIVND (reference sequence). Losses at the gene ends were 4 bases for V and 4 bases for J; bases not matched to a gene: 4. The CDR3 DNA reads as TGTGCCAGTAGTAAAACAGGGGGCCCAGAGACCCAGTACTTC. Protein product: CASSKTGGPETQYF.

The V call is TRBV19, the J call TRBJ1-6, with a possible D match to TRBD1 (5 bases). The CDR3 runs 14 residues. The germline gives CDR1 LNHDA, CDR2 SQIVND (reference sequence). The ends were cut back, 9 bases at V and 5 bases at J, with 14 bases in the middle. The CDR3 bases are TGTGCCAGCGGCGGGACGCCCGATAATTCACCCCTCCACTTT. It codes for CASGGTPDNSPLHF.

The rearrangement joins TRBV6-5 to TRBJ2-5; TRBD1 is a possible D gene (5 bases). The germline V gene has CDR1 MNHEY and CDR2 SVGAGI. V lost 6 bases and J lost 5, with 13 bases in between. The CDR3 spans 13 residues. CDR3 in DNA: TGTGCCAGCAGGACAGAAGGAGTGGAGACCCAGTACTTC. This sequence encodes CASRTEGVETQYF.

Concerning this clone itself: A read error may be the cause here, since a much bigger clone is one base away. The chain uses TRBV3-1 (or the pseudogene TRBV3-2) and TRBJ2-7; 10 bases align to TRBD1. The germline V gene encodes CDR1 LGHDT and CDR2 YNNKEL (reference sequence). The CDR3 spans 13 residues. The J segment lost 3 bases and the V segment lost 8 bases, leaving 4 bases of the junction unmatched. The DNA of the CDR3 is TGTGCCAGCGGCCGGACAGGGGGCTACGAGCAGTACTTC. The encoded protein is CASGRTGGYEQYF.

The V call is TRBV29-1, the J call TRBJ2-7, with 8 bases fitting TRBD2. V shed 5 bases and J 5 bases; nucleotides not matched to a gene: 5. The CDR3 is 12 amino acids. Germline CDR1 is SQVTM and CDR2 is ANQGSEA. The CDR3 is CSVSNSGDEQYF. Written as DNA, the CDR3 is TGCAGCGTTTCTAATAGCGGGGACGAGCAGTACTTC.

This chain connects TRBV28 to TRBJ2-1; 12 positions agree with TRBD1. CDR3 size: 13 residues. Germline V gene sequence: CDR1 MDHEN, CDR2 SYDVKM. J gave up 6 bases and V 10 bases, and 4 bases lay outside the gene matches. CDR3 coding DNA: TGTGCCACGGGACAGGGGGCCCCCAATGAGCAGTTCTTC. Amino acid sequence: CATGQGAPNEQFF.

As to this clone: Within the sample, other DNA sequences also encode this same CDR3. CDR3 residues: CASSLGGLYGYTF. The CDR3, as DNA: TGTGCCAGCAGCCTCGGAGGGCTCTATGGCTACACCTTC. The chain couples TRBV12-3 or TRBV12-4 to TRBJ1-2; no firm D call. V was trimmed by 6 bases and J by 4 bases, leaving 12 bases between them. The CDR3 length is 13 residues.

To note about this clone: This same CDR3 is encoded by further DNA sequences in the sample. The chain recombines TRBV5-1 with TRBJ2-2; TRBD1 matches at 11 bases. Losses at the gene ends were 3 bases for V and 0 bases for J; bases not matched to a gene: 1. The CDR3 length is 16 residues. Germline lookup yields CDR1 SGHRS and CDR2 YFSETQ. The DNA of the CDR3 is TGCGCCAGCAGCTCGGGACAGGGGGCGAACACCGGGGAGCTGTTTTTT. It translates to CASSSGQGANTGELFF.

This chain connects TRBV19 to TRBJ1-1, with D unclear. V was clipped by 3 bases and J by 0 bases, with 8 bases between them. Looked up from germline, CDR1 is LNHDA and CDR2 is SQIVND (reference sequence). The length of the CDR3 is 14 residues. The CDR3 DNA is TGTGCCAGTAGTATCCCAGGATTGAACACTGAAGCTTTCTTT. Its translation: CASSIPGLNTEAFF. Together with reference TRBV19 and TRBJ1-1, the CDR3 gives the full variable domain: DGGITQSPKYLFRKEGQNVTLSCEQNLNHDAMYWYRQDPGQGLRLIYYSQIVNDFQKGDIAEGYSVSREKKESFPLTVTSAQKNPTAFYLCASSIPGLNTEAFFGQGTRLTVV.

The gene calls are TRBV28 and TRBJ1-5; TRBD1 agrees at 9 bases. Germline V gene data show CDR1 as MDHEN and CDR2 as SYDVKM. The V gene end was trimmed by 4 bases and the J gene end by 2 bases; junction bases not matched to a gene: 0. The CDR3 sequence is 14 residues long. The CDR3 bases are TGTGCCAGCAGTTGGACAGGGGGCAATCAGCCCCAGCATTTT. Translation gives CASSWTGGNQPQHF.

The rearrangement joins TRBV7-9 to TRBJ1-2; a possible D gene is TRBD1 (5 bases). Trimming took 4 bases from V and 0 from J, leaving 18 bases between them. This CDR3 contains 17 residues. The germline gives CDR1 SEHNR, CDR2 FQNEAQ (reference sequence). The CDR3: CASSSIRDFSSNYGYTF. The DNA for the CDR3 is TGTGCCAGCAGCTCGATCAGGGATTTCTCATCTAACTATGGCTACACCTTC.

There are a few counts of this clone. This sequence joins TRBV27 and TRBJ2-7, with TRBD2 matching 8 bases. This CDR3 is 16 amino acids long. The germline V gene encodes CDR1 MNHEY and CDR2 SMNVEV (reference sequence). Trimming at V came to 8 bases and at J to 4 bases, leaving 16 bases not matched to a gene. The CDR3 protein is CASRPLNGRDSYEQYF. The CDR3 DNA reads as TGTGCCAGCCGGCCATTGAACGGGAGGGACTCTTACGAGCAGTACTTC.

This chain links TRBV5-6 with TRBJ1-1; possibly TRBD1 for D (5 bases). Germline loops: CDR1 SGHDT, CDR2 YYEEEE. The CDR3 is made up of 14 amino acids. V dropped 1 base and J dropped 5 bases, with 12 bases sitting between them. Written as DNA, the CDR3 is TGTGCCAGCAGCTTGCCAGGGCTGGGGACTGAAGCTTTCTTT. Its translation: CASSLPGLGTEAFF.

This chain uses TRBV28 with TRBJ2-3, with unresolved D. Trimming pared 1 base from V and 6 bases from J, leaving 5 bases between. The CDR3 loop spans 12 amino acids. Germline assignment: CDR1 MDHEN and CDR2 SYDVKM. CDR3: CASSLFQDTQYF. Written as DNA, the CDR3 is TGTGCCAGCAGTTTATTTCAGGATACGCAGTATTTT.

This rearrangement joins TRBV5-1 to TRBJ2-7, with D possibly matching TRBD1 (6 bases). The V and J ends lost 6 bases and 4 bases respectively, with 17 bases between them. CDR3 length: 14 residues. Germline V CDR1 and CDR2: SGHRS, YFSETQ. The CDR3 DNA sequence: TGCGCCAGCAACCCCTTGGACAGCCGTTACGAGCAGTACTTC. Protein: CASNPLDSRYEQYF.

The V call is TRBV7-9, the J call TRBJ2-3; a possible D gene is TRBD2 (6 bases). The CDR3 covers 14 residues. Germline CDR1 reads SEHNR; CDR2 reads FQNEAQ (reference sequence). With 8 bases removed from V and 0 bases from J, the gap between germline ends came to 12 bases. The CDR3 DNA follows: TGTGCCAGCCGCGAGAGCGGGAGCACAGATACGCAGTATTTT. Translating gives CASRESGSTDTQYF.

This clone has a handful of counts. V usage is TRBV18 and J usage is TRBJ1-1; no firm D call. Germline V gene lookup returns CDR1 KGHSH and CDR2 LQKENI. The ends were cut back, 4 bases at V and 1 base at J, with 13 bases in the middle. This CDR3 region has 15 residues. The CDR3 loop is CASSLRQTENTEAFF. The CDR3 DNA reads as TGTGCCAGCTCACTTCGACAAACAGAGAACACTGAAGCTTTCTTT.

The rearrangement joins TRBV27 to TRBJ2-1; 7 positions agree with TRBD2. CDR1 MNHEY and CDR2 SMNVEV come from the germline V gene (reference sequence). The J segment lost 4 bases and the V segment lost 0 bases, leaving 6 bases of the junction unmatched. This CDR3 region has 16 residues. In DNA form, the CDR3 reads TGTGCCAGCAGTTTATCGTCTAGCGGCCGATACAATGAGCAGTTCTTC. It encodes CASSLSSSGRYNEQFF.